The T cell receptor (beta chain) described here comes from a study of OX40 agonist ivuxolimab in advanced cancers. Study overall: All patients had ivuxolimab intravenously every 2 weeks at 0.01 to 10 mg/kg. Overall study findings and caveats: Those patients achieving a partial response at 0.1-3.0 mg/kg showed among the lowest clonal expansion.

CDR3 length equals 14 residues. Trimming removed 10 bases from V and 6 bases from J, with 19 bases in between. Germline CDR1 MDHEN, CDR2 SYDVKM. The method was immunoSEQ multiplex PCR; TCRdb's version includes in-frame clones alone and lacks a portion of them. This sample has approximately 89,000 clones; over 75% occur once, and the top ten carry 2% to 2.5%. Comment on this clone: What it binds is not known.

The specimen was CD4+ or CD8+ T cells sorted from blood, collected in a trial of the OX40 agonist ivuxolimab. The chain links TRBV28 to TRBJ1-5; D might be TRBD1 (6 bases). The TCR sequence derives from an adult with an advanced solid tumor such as melanoma, head and neck, liver or kidney cancer. CDR3 nucleotides: TGTGCCACAATTATCGGACAGAAGGGTCAGCCCCAGCATTTT. Encoded protein: CATIIGQKGQPQHF.